This passage covers 21 T cell receptor beta chains from one sample sequenced in a study of shared clonotypes between healthy human individuals. The table came from immunoSEQ multiplex PCR; TCRdb's copy has only in-frame clones and leaves some out. The top ten clones hold around 11% of a sample with about 500,000 clones, approximately 80% of them seen once. The sequenced sample was PBMCs. The origin of the receptors is a woman between 40 and 55 years old in good health. Some clones in this sample may be carry-over from other donors' samples.

This clone turned up a few times. The V gene is TRBV5-4, the J gene TRBJ2-7; no clear D. V was pared by 1 base and J by 6 bases, with 14 bases between. The CDR3 is made up of 14 amino acids. Germline CDR1 SGHNT, CDR2 YYREEE (reference sequence). The CDR3 DNA is TGTGCCAGCAGCTTGTTTGGTCCCACCCGCGAGCAGTACTTC. Encoded protein: CASSLFGPTREQYF.

The gene calls are TRBV6-6 and TRBJ2-7; D not resolved. The CDR3 contains 12 residues. Germline loops: CDR1 MNHNY, CDR2 SVGAGI (reference sequence). V was clipped by 2 bases and J by 3 bases, with 5 bases between them. CDR3 bases: TGTGCCAGCAGTTACGCTGGCTACGAGCAGTACTTC. Translated: CASSYAGYEQYF.

The chain uses TRBV7-8 and TRBJ2-3; TRBD1 matches 7 bases. CDR3 length: 15 amino acids. Germline trimming cut 5 bases from V and 6 bases from J; bases unmatched to any gene: 11. Germline assignment: CDR1 SGHVS and CDR2 FQNEAQ. The CDR3 nucleotides read TGTGCCAGCAGCGGCGGCCGAGGGGGCCATGATACGCAGTATTTT. This codes for CASSGGRGGHDTQYF.

V usage is TRBV28 and J usage is TRBJ2-7; the D gene is possibly TRBD1 (6 bases). The germline CDR1 and CDR2 sequences are MDHEN and SYDVKM. This CDR3 is 17 amino acids long. V was cut by 6 bases and J by 6 bases, with 27 bases left in between. This CDR3 reads CASSHPPGQGPFGEQYF. The CDR3 DNA follows: TGTGCCAGCAGCCACCCCCCGGGGCAGGGGCCCTTCGGCGAGCAGTACTTC.

This chain connects TRBV2 to TRBJ1-1, with unresolved D. The germline V gene encodes CDR1 SNHLY and CDR2 FYNNEI. V was cut by 6 bases and J by 1 base, with 9 bases left in between. The CDR3 is 13 amino acids. The CDR3 DNA is TGTGCCAGCAGCCCAAACGGGAACACTGAAGCTTTCTTT. Amino acids: CASSPNGNTEAFF.

The chain carries TRBV2 and TRBJ1-1; tentatively, D is TRBD1 (5 bases). Germline V gene sequence: CDR1 SNHLY, CDR2 FYNNEI. Trimming stripped 2 bases from V and 0 bases from J, with 10 bases between. The CDR3 totals 15 residues. The DNA of the CDR3 is TGTGCCAGCAGTGAACAGGGATCTATGAACACTGAAGCTTTCTTT. It encodes CASSEQGSMNTEAFF.

This chain links TRBV6-1 with TRBJ1-2, with D possibly matching TRBD1 (6 bases). This CDR3 is 15 amino acids long. Germline CDR1 and CDR2: MNHNS and SASEGT. V lost 2 bases and J 4 bases, leaving 14 bases between the germline ends. DNA for the CDR3: TGTGCCAGCAGTGAAACGGGGGACACCCGCTATGGCTACACCTTC. It is translated as CASSETGDTRYGYTF.

The chain combines TRBV5-1 with TRBJ2-3; tentatively, D is TRBD1 (5 bases). CDR3 length: 15 amino acids. With 2 bases removed from V and 1 base from J, the gap between germline ends came to 11 bases. In germline, CDR1 is SGHRS, CDR2 YFSETQ. The CDR3 here is CASSFQGMGTDTQYF. CDR3 coding DNA: TGCGCCAGCAGCTTCCAGGGAATGGGCACAGATACGCAGTATTTT.

This rearrangement joins TRBV5-1 to TRBJ2-5, with D unresolved. The CDR3 extends over 12 amino acids. Trimming pared 3 bases from V and 6 bases from J, leaving 9 bases between. The V gene's germline CDR1 is SGHRS and CDR2 YFSETQ. The CDR3 sequence: CASSSERKTQYF. The CDR3 nucleotides read TGCGCCAGCAGCTCGGAAAGGAAGACCCAGTACTTC.

This chain links TRBV4-2 with TRBJ2-7, with no clear D. V was trimmed by 1 base and J by 5 bases, leaving 12 bases between them. The CDR3 has 14 residues. Germline V gene sequence: CDR1 LGHNA, CDR2 YNFKEQ. CDR3 residues: CASSQVGVRNEQYF. Here the CDR3 DNA reads TGTGCCAGCAGCCAAGTCGGAGTTCGCAACGAGCAGTACTTC.

This clone has a single count. V is TRBV23-1 and J is TRBJ2-2; 12 bases align to TRBD2. TRBV23-1 is recorded as an ORF, its role being uncertain. The CDR3 totals 20 residues. V gave up 4 bases and J gave up 3 bases; unmatched junction bases: 15. The CDR3 sequence is CASSPTRPTSGRKDTGELFF. The CDR3 nucleotides read TGCGCCAGCAGTCCCACCCGACCGACTAGCGGGAGAAAGGACACCGGGGAGCTGTTTTTT.

The chain carries TRBV27 and TRBJ1-2, with D possibly matching TRBD1 (6 bases). The V end lost 4 bases, the J end lost 4 bases, and 13 bases lay between the germline ends. The CDR3 consists of 14 residues. From germline, CDR1 is MNHEY and CDR2 SMNVEV (reference sequence). CDR3 region: CASSSYQGTYGYTF. Here the CDR3 DNA reads TGTGCCAGCAGTTCATACCAGGGGACCTATGGCTACACCTTC.

The chain recombines TRBV7-6 with TRBJ1-4, with D unclear. CDR1 SGHVS and CDR2 FNYEAQ come from the germline V gene. CDR3 length: 14 residues. Trimming left V 5 bases short and J 8 bases short, with 15 bases between. The chain's CDR3 is CASSRLDEGEKLFF. The CDR3 DNA reads as TGTGCCAGCAGCCGACTCGATGAAGGGGAAAAACTGTTTTTT.

In its sample, this clone was seen a few times. V is TRBV2 and J is TRBJ2-7; 9 nucleotides align to TRBD2. The V gene's germline CDR1 is SNHLY and CDR2 FYNNEI. Trimming took 8 bases from V and 1 from J; bases not matched to a gene: 6. This CDR3 region has 14 residues. The CDR3 loop is CASPRLAGSYEQYF. CDR3 DNA sequence: TGTGCCAGCCCCCGGCTAGCGGGATCCTACGAGCAGTACTTC.

CDR3 protein: CAWSRGLYEQYF. CDR3 sequence (DNA): TGTGCCTGGAGTCGGGGCCTCTACGAGCAGTACTTC. The V and J genes are TRBV30 and TRBJ2-5, with D perhaps TRBD1 or TRBD2 (5 bases each). Matching the DNA end better, TRBJ2-7 makes the J call doubtful. This CDR3 region has 12 residues. Germline V gene sequence: CDR1 GTSNPN, CDR2 SVGIG (reference sequence).

The V call is TRBV6-5, the J call TRBJ2-1; TRBD2 agrees at 8 bases. V shed 5 bases and J 10 bases; nucleotides not matched to a gene: 10. The germline CDR1 and CDR2 sequences are MNHEY and SVGAGI. CDR3 size: 14 residues. The CDR3 coding sequence is TGTGCCAGCAGTCCCCTCGGGAGGGGCTGGGAGCAGTTCTTC. This translates into CASSPLGRGWEQFF.

Of note for this clone: A far larger clone is one nucleotide away, so this likely arose from a read error. The V call is TRBV7-8, the J call TRBJ2-7; TRBD2 aligns across 9 bases. The germline V gene has CDR1 SGHVS and CDR2 FQNEAQ. The CDR3 has 17 residues. The V segment lost 5 bases and the J segment 0 bases; nucleotides outside the gene matches: 11. CDR3 protein: CASSLSRLAAASYEQYF. For the CDR3, the DNA is TGTGCCAGCAGCCTATCCAGACTAGCGGCTGCCTCCTACGAGCAGTACTTC.

The V gene is TRBV6-5, the J gene TRBJ2-2; D is undetermined. V was shortened by 5 bases and J by 5 bases, with 12 bases between the two germline ends. Germline V gives CDR1 MNHEY, CDR2 SVGAGI. CDR3 length: 14 amino acids. The CDR3 spells CASSLRSSTGELFF. CDR3 coding DNA: TGTGCCAGCAGTCTTCGATCATCTACCGGGGAGCTGTTTTTT.

This clone was seen a few times. J is TRBJ2-2 and V is TRBV2; 9 nucleotides align to TRBD1. Per the germline V gene, CDR1 is SNHLY and CDR2 is FYNNEI. The CDR3 contains 13 residues. V trimming: 11 bases; J trimming: 6 bases; junction bases outside the gene matches: 7. CDR3 nucleotide sequence: TGTGCCGGTCACAGGGGGCTTTCCGGGGAGCTGTTTTTT. Translated: CAGHRGLSGELFF.

The genes are TRBV19 and TRBJ2-3; D may be TRBD2 (6 bases). This CDR3 region has 15 residues. Germline-derived CDR1 and CDR2 are LNHDA and SQIVND (reference sequence). Trimming shortened V by 5 bases and J by 6 bases, and 18 bases separated the two germline ends. The CDR3 spells CASSRPGLGLDTQYF. Here the CDR3 DNA reads TGTGCCAGTAGTCGACCGGGACTGGGGTTGGATACGCAGTATTTT.

A note on this clone: A far larger clone is just one base off, so this is likely a read error. In this CDR3 the conserved last residue, phenylalanine or tryptophan, is missing, so a read error is likely. This chain joins TRBV5-4 and TRBJ1-2, with TRBD1 as a possible D gene (6 bases). Looked up from germline, CDR1 is SGHNT and CDR2 is YYREEE (reference sequence). V was cut by 0 bases and J by 4 bases, with 10 bases left in between. The CDR3 is 14 residues long. Here the CDR3 DNA reads TGTGCCAGCAGCTTGGACAGGGAGGTCTATGGCTACACCTCC. This encodes CASSLDREVYGYTS.